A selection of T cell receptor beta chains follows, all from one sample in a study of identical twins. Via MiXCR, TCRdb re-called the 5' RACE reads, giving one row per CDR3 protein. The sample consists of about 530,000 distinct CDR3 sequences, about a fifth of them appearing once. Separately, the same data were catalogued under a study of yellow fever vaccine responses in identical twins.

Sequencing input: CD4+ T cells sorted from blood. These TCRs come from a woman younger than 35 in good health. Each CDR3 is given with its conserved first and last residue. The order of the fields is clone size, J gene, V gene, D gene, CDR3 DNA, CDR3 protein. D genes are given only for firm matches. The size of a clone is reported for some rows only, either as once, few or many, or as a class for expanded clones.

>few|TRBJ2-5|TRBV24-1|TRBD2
TGTGCCACCAGTGACCCCCGGGCGGGAGGCCAAGAGACCCAGTACTTC
CATSDPRAGGQETQYF
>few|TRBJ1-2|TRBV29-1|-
TGCAGCGTTGGCCCCTCAGCAGGATGGAGCTATGGCTACACCTTC
CSVGPSAGWSYGYTF
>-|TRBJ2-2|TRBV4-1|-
TGCGCCAGCAGCCAAGACGCCGGGGAGCTGTTTTTT
CASSQDAGELFF
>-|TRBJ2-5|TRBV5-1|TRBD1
TGCGCCAGCAGCTTGGTGGGACAGGGGGAAGAGACCCAGTACTTC
CASSLVGQGEETQYF
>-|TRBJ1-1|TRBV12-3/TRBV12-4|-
TGTGCCAGCACAAATCCCCCCGAGTCGGCTTTCTTT
CASTNPPESAFF
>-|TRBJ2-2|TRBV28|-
TGTGCCACTGCGGGGACCGGGGAGCTGTTTTTT
CATAGTGELFF
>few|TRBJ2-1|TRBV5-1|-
TGCGCCAGCAGCCCCCCATTATACAATGAGCAGTTCTTC
CASSPPLYNEQFF
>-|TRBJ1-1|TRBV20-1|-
TGCAGTGCTCGCGTACAGAGGAGGGGAGCTTTCTTT
CSARVQRRGAFF
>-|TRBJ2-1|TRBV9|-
TGTGCCAGCAGCGTAGAGACCAGGGGCGCTGGGCAGTTCTTC
CASSVETRGAGQFF
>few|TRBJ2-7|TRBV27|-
TGTGCCAGCAGTTTACGGGGGGACACCTACGAGCAGTACTTC
CASSLRGDTYEQYF
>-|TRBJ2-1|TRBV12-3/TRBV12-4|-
TGTGCCAGCAGTTTACAGAACAATGAGCAGTTCTTC
CASSLQNNEQFF